This T cell receptor (beta chain) was observed in a study of cytomegalovirus exposure and HLA in healthy donors. Whole-study findings and limits: An analysis done earlier found most TCR beta V segments productive about 87% or about 30% of the time.

The V gene's germline CDR1 is GTSNPN and CDR2 SVGIG (reference sequence). V lost 0 bases and J lost 5, with 11 bases in between. CDR3 length equals 14 residues. Every donor was a healthy person donating bone marrow. Points on this clone: Its antigen is as yet unknown.

The PCR contained 60 Vbeta and 13 Jbeta primers. Repertoires were generated with immunoSEQ multiplex PCR, while TCRdb's copy carries only in-frame clones and drops some. Here the sample spans 90,000 to 130,000 clones, 65% to 75% being singletons. The TCR was taken from a man aged 25-45 years in good health and CMV-seropositive. Source material: PBMCs. The chain recombines TRBV30 with TRBJ1-5; D not certain. CDR3 amino acids: CAWSVRNRDQPQHF. For the CDR3, the DNA is TGTGCCTGGAGTGTACGTAACCGGGATCAGCCCCAGCATTTT.